This T cell receptor (beta chain) was found in a study of T cells in Graves' hyperthyroidism and ophthalmopathy. Authors of the study amplified TCR beta CDR3 regions from RNA transcripts. An initial round of RT-PCR targeting the TCR CDR3 relied on the HTBI primer set. Via MiXCR, TCRdb re-called the multiplex PCR reads, giving one row per CDR3 protein. The sample lists some 500,000 distinct CDR3 sequences, 15% to 20% seen once, with about 29% in the top ten. Many counts were recorded for this clonotype. Germline V gene data show CDR1 as SGHRS and CDR2 as YFSETQ. This CDR3 comprises 14 residues. V lost 0 bases and J 3 bases, leaving 10 bases between the germline ends.

Sequencing used blood. The TCR sequence derives from a young woman with Graves' ophthalmopathy. The chain couples TRBV5-1 to TRBJ2-7; D is undetermined. The CDR3 nucleotides read TGCGCCAGCAGCTTGGAGGGAAGGAGCTACGAGCAGTACTTC. As protein: CASSLEGRSYEQYF.